Listed below are T cell receptor beta chains from one sample, sequenced in a study of blood T cell repertoires in COVID-19. Only in-frame clones appear in the TCRdb table, and some are missing; sequencing was by immunoSEQ multiplex PCR. The table records 300,000 to 350,000 clones, 85% to 90% of them present only once. What was sequenced was PBMCs or T cells enriched from blood (not recorded which). The origin of the receptors is a woman aged 25 to 45 who had recovered from COVID-19. The CDR3 runs from the conserved cysteine through the conserved F or W. A D gene is named only where the DNA matches it firmly. The listing skips clone size in some rows; elsewhere it reads once, few, many or a size class.

-	-	TRBV5-8	TRBJ1-1	CASSLYMTANTEAFF	TGTGCCAGCAGCTTGTACATGACAGCGAACACTGAAGCTTTCTTT
TRBD2	-	TRBV6-4	TRBJ2-7	CASSLISGRAAKEPYEQYF	TGTGCCAGCAGTTTGATTAGCGGGAGGGCCGCCAAGGAGCCCTACGAGCAGTACTTC
-	-	TRBV3-1/TRBV3-2	TRBJ2-1	CASSQDGISGTPNSYNEQFF	TGTGCCAGCAGCCAAGATGGTATTAGCGGTACTCCGAACTCCTACAATGAGCAGTTCTTC
TRBD1	-	TRBV5-1	TRBJ1-1	CASSPQTGVNTEAFF	TGCGCCAGCAGCCCGCAGACAGGGGTGAACACTGAAGCTTTCTTT
-	-	TRBV5-1	TRBJ2-6	CASSTLGSGANVLTF	TGCGCCAGCAGCACACTAGGCTCTGGGGCCAACGTCCTGACTTTC
TRBD2	-	TRBV27	TRBJ2-7	CASRTQTGGTYEQYF	TGTGCCAGCAGAACTCAGACGGGAGGTACCTACGAGCAGTACTTC
TRBD1	-	TRBV19	TRBJ2-7	CTSSTSGTGVSEQYF	TGTACCAGTAGTACCTCCGGGACAGGAGTCTCCGAGCAGTACTTC
-	-	TRBV10-3	TRBJ1-5	CAISDRADSNQPQHF	TGTGCCATCAGTGACAGGGCCGATAGCAATCAGCCCCAGCATTTT
-	-	TRBV6-1	TRBJ2-4	CASSEFLAKNIQYF	TGTGCCAGCAGTGAATTCTTAGCCAAAAACATTCAGTACTTC
-	-	TRBV6-2/TRBV6-3	TRBJ2-1	CASSSRGSYNEQFF	TGTGCCAGCAGTTCTAGGGGATCCTACAATGAGCAGTTCTTC
-	-	TRBV28	TRBJ1-2	CASRRTGYGYGYTF	TGTGCCAGCAGACGAACAGGGTACGGCTATGGCTACACCTTC
-	-	TRBV3-1/TRBV3-2	TRBJ2-1	CASSQEWVARYNEQFF	TGTGCCAGCAGCCAAGAGTGGGTAGCGCGGTACAATGAGCAGTTCTTC
-	-	TRBV3-1/TRBV3-2	TRBJ1-3	CASSPRGAPGGNTIYF	TGTGCCAGCAGCCCCCGGGGAGCGCCAGGAGGAAACACCATATATTTT
-	-	TRBV3-1/TRBV3-2	TRBJ1-3	CASSPSQGGSGNTIYF	TGTGCCAGCAGCCCCTCACAGGGAGGGTCTGGAAACACCATATATTTT
-	-	TRBV27	TRBJ2-1	CASRSSAASSYNEQFF	TGTGCCAGCCGCTCGTCCGCGGCTAGCTCCTACAATGAGCAGTTCTTC
TRBD1	-	TRBV11-2	TRBJ2-6	CASSSIRGRGPGANVLTF	TGTGCCAGCAGCTCTATCAGGGGGCGAGGGCCTGGGGCCAACGTCCTGACTTTC
TRBD1	-	TRBV9	TRBJ1-2	CASSAQQGADGYTF	TGTGCCAGCAGCGCCCAACAGGGGGCGGATGGCTACACCTTC
TRBD2	-	TRBV18	TRBJ2-1	CASSPAGLAGVNEQFF	TGTGCCAGCTCACCAGCCGGACTAGCGGGAGTCAATGAGCAGTTCTTC
-	-	TRBV7-9	TRBJ2-3	CASSHEGDTQYF	TGTGCCAGCAGCCACGAGGGAGATACGCAGTATTTT
-	-	TRBV5-1	TRBJ2-7	CASSENRYDLSYEQYF	TGCGCCAGCAGCGAAAATCGATACGACTTATCCTACGAGCAGTACTTC
TRBD2	-	TRBV11-2	TRBJ2-2	CASTSKREGPGTGELFF	TGTGCCAGCACCTCGAAGCGGGAGGGCCCTGGAACCGGGGAGCTGTTTTTT
TRBD2	-	TRBV5-4	TRBJ2-3	CASSFSSGITDTQYF	TGTGCCAGCAGCTTCTCCAGCGGGATCACAGATACGCAGTATTTT
-	once	TRBV7-6	TRBJ1-1	CASSLGQEIMNTEAFF	TGTGCCAGCAGCTTAGGACAGGAAATTATGAACACTGAAGCTTTCTTT